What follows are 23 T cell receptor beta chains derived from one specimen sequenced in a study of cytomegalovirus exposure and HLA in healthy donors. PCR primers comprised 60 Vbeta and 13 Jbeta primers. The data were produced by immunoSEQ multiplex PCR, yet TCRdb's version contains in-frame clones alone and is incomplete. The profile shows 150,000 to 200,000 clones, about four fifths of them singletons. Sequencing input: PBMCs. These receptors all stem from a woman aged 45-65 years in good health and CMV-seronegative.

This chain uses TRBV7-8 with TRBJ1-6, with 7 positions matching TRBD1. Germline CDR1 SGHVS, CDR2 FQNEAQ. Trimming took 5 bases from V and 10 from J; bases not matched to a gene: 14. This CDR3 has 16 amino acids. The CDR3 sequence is CASSKSEGLGQSPLHF. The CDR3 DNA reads TGTGCCAGCAGCAAATCGGAGGGTTTGGGACAGTCACCCCTCCACTTT.

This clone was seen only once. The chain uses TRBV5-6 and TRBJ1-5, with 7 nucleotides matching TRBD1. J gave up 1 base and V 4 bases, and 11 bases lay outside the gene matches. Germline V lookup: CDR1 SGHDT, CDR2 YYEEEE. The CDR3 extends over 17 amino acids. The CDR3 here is CASSAYGTVSSNQPQHF. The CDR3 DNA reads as TGTGCCAGCAGCGCGTACGGGACAGTGAGCAGCAATCAGCCCCAGCATTTT.

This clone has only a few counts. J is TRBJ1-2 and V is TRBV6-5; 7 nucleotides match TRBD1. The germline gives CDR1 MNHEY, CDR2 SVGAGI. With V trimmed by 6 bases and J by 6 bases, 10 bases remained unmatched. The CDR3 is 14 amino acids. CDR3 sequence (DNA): TGTGCCAGCAGGTGGGCAGGGGGAAGGAATGGCTACACCTTC. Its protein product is CASRWAGGRNGYTF.

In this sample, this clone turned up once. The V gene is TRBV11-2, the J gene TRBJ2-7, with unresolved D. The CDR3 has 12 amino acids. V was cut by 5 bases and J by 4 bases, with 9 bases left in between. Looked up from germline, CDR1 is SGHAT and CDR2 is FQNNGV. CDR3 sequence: CASSPRRYEQYF. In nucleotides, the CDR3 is TGTGCCAGCAGCCCCAGGCGATACGAGCAGTACTTC.

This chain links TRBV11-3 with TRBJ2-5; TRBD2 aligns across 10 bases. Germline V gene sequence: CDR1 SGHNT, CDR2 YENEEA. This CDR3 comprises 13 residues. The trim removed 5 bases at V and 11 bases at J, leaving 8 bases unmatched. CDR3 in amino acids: CASSGIAGGQQYF. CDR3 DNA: TGTGCCAGCAGCGGGATAGCGGGGGGTCAGCAGTACTTC. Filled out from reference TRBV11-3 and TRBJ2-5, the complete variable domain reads EAGVVQSPRYKIIEKKQPVAFWCNPISGHNTLYWYLQNLGQGPELLIRYENEEAVDDSQLPKDRFSAERLKGVDSTLKIQPAELGDSAVYLCASSGIAGGQQYFGPGTRLLVL.

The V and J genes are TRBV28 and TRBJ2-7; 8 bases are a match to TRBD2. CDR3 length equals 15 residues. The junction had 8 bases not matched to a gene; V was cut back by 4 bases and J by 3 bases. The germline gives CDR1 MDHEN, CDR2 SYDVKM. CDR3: CASSYAGGHNYEQYF. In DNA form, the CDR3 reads TGTGCCAGCAGTTACGCGGGGGGTCACAACTACGAGCAGTACTTC.

The CDR3 region is CASSLEGQAGANVLTF. In nucleotides, the CDR3 is TGTGCCAGCAGTTTGGAGGGGCAAGCTGGGGCCAACGTCCTGACTTTC. The chain is built from TRBV27 and TRBJ2-6, with D possibly matching TRBD2 (6 bases). This CDR3 has 16 amino acids. The germline gives CDR1 MNHEY, CDR2 SMNVEV (reference sequence). Deletions cut 3 bases from V and 2 bases from J, with 11 bases between.

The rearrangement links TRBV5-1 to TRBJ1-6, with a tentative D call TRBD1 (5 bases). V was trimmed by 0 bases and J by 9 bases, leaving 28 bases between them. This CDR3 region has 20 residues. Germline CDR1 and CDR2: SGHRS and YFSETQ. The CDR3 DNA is TGCGCCAGCAGCTTGGAGGAGGGGAATCGACTATCCGGGGTGGCTTCACCCCTCCACTTT. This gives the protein CASSLEEGNRLSGVASPLHF.

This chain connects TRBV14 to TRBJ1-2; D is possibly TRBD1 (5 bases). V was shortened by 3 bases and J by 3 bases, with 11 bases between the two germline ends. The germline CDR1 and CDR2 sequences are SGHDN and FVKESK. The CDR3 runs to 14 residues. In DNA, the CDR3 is TGTGCCAGCAGCCACGGGGGGACTTACTATGGCTACACCTTC. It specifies CASSHGGTYYGYTF. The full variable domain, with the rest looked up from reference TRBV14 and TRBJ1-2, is EAGVTQFPSHSVIEKGQTVTLRCDPISGHDNLYWYRRVMGKEIKFLLHFVKESKQDESGMPNNRFLAERTGGTYSTLKVQPAELEDSGVYFCASSHGGTYYGYTFGSGTRLTVV.

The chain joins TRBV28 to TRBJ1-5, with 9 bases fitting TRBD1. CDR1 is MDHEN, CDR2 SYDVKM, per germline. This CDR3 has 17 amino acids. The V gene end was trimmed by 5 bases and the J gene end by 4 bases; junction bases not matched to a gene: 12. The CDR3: CASSPRTGATFNQPQHF. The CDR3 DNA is TGTGCCAGCAGTCCAAGGACAGGGGCCACATTTAATCAGCCCCAGCATTTT.

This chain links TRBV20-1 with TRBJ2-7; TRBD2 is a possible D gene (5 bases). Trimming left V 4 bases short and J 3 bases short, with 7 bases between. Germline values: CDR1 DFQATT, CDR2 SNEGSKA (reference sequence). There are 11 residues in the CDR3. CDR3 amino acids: CSAIRDYEQYF. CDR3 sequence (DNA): TGCAGTGCTATCCGGGACTACGAGCAGTACTTC.

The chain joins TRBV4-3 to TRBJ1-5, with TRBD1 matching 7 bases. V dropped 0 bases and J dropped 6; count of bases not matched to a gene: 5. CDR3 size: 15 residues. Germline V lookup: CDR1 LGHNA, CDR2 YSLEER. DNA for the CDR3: TGCGCCAGCAGCCAAGAAGGTACAGGGGCTCAGCCCCAGCATTTT. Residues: CASSQEGTGAQPQHF.

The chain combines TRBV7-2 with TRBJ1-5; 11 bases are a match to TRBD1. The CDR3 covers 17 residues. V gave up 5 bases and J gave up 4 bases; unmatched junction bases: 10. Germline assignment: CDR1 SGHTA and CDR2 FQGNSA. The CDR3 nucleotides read TGTGCCAGCAGCCCTAGGAACGGGACAGGGGGAAATCAGCCCCAGCATTTT. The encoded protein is CASSPRNGTGGNQPQHF.

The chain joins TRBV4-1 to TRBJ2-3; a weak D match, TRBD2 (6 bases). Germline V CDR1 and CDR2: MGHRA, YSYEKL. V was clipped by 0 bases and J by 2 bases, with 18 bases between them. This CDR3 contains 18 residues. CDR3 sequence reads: CASSQDNEPSAVTDTQYF. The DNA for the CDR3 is TGCGCCAGCAGCCAAGATAACGAGCCTAGCGCAGTCACAGATACGCAGTATTTT.

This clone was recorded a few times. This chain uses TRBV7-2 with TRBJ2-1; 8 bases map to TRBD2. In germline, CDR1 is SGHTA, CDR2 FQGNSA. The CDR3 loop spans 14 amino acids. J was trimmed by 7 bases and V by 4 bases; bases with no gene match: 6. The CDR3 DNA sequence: TGTGCCAGCAGCTCGAGCGGGAGTACGAATGAGCAGTTCTTC. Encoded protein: CASSSSGSTNEQFF.

CDR3 amino acids: CASSEQASGSHTQYF. The CDR3 bases are TGTGCCAGCAGTGAACAGGCTAGCGGGAGTCATACGCAGTATTTT. The chain recombines TRBV6-1 with TRBJ2-3; 10 bases match TRBD2. V shed 2 bases and J 7 bases; nucleotides not matched to a gene: 6. The CDR3 sequence is 15 residues long. CDR1 and CDR2 (germline): MNHNS, SASEGT.

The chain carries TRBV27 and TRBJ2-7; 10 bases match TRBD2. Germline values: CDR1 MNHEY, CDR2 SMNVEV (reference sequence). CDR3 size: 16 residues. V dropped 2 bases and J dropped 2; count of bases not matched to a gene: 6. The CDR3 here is CASSLGGLALPYEQYF. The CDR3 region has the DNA TGTGCCAGCAGTTTAGGGGGACTAGCGCTCCCCTACGAGCAGTACTTC.

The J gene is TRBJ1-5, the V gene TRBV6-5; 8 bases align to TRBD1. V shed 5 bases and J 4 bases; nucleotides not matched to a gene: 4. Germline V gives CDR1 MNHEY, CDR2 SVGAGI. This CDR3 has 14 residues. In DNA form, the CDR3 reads TGTGCCAGCAGTGACAGACAGGGGAATCAGCCCCAGCATTTT. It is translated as CASSDRQGNQPQHF.

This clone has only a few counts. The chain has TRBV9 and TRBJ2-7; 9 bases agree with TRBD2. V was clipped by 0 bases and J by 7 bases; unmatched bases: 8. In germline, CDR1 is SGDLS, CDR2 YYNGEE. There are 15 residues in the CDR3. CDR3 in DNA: TGTGCCAGCAGCGTAGAGGGCGGGGGGGCCGTAGAGCAGTACTTC. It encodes CASSVEGGGAVEQYF. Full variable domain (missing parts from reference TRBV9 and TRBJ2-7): DSGVTQTPKHLITATGQRVTLRCSPRSGDLSVYWYQQSLDQGLQFLIQYYNGEERAKGNILERFSAQQFPDLHSELNLSSLELGDSALYFCASSVEGGGAVEQYFGPGTRLTVT.

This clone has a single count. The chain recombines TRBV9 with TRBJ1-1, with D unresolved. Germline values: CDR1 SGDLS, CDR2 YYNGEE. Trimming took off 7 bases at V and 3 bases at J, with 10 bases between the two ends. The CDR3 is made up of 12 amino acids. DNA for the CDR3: TGTGCCAGCGGCCCACGGGACACTGAAGCTTTCTTT. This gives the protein CASGPRDTEAFF.

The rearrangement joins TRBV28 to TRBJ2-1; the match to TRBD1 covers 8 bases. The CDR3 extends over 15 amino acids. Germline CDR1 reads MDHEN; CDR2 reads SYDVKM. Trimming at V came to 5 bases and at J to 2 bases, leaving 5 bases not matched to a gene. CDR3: CASSDGQGPYNEQFF. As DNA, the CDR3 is TGTGCCAGCAGTGATGGACAGGGACCCTACAATGAGCAGTTCTTC.

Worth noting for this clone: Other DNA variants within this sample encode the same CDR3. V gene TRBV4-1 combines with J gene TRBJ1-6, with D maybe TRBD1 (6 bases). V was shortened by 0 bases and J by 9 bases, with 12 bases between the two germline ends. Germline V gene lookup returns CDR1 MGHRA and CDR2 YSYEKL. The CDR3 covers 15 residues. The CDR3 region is CASSQDIQGSSPLHF. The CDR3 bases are TGCGCCAGCAGCCAAGATATCCAGGGGAGTTCACCCCTCCACTTT.

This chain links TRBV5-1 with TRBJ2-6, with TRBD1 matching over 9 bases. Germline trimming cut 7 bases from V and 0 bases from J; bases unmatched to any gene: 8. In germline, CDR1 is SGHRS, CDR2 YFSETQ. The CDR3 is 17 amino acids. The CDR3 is CASGDRGYGSGANVLTF. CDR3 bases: TGCGCCAGCGGAGACAGGGGGTACGGCTCTGGGGCCAACGTCCTGACTTTC.